The source of this T cell receptor beta chain is a study of blood T cells in healthy people across ages. Regarding the study as a whole: The recorded TCR beta diversity per million T cells decreased in a roughly linear manner with age.

With respect to this clonotype: Its antigen is not known.

The authors ran a second PCR of about 6 to 11 cycles using a sample-barcoded 5' primer and a J-beta primer mix. TCRdb re-analysed the 5' RACE reads in MiXCR, keeping a single row per CDR3 protein. The table records 700,000 or so distinct CDR3 sequences, 20% to 25% of them present only once. Isolated per sample were at least 6 million PBMCs. Each sample yielded at least 5 micrograms of PBMC total RNA. CDR1 and CDR2 (germline): SGHAT, FQNNGV. There are 14 residues in the CDR3. Trimming cost V 5 bases and J 2 bases, with 11 bases left between them. Sequencing was carried out using blood. This sequence joins TRBV11-2 and TRBJ2-3; possibly TRBD1 for D (7 bases). This sequence was found in a man in his 70s in good health. This CDR3 reads CASSVRGATDTQYF. CDR3 nucleotides: TGTGCCAGCAGCGTCAGGGGGGCCACAGATACGCAGTATTTT.